This T cell receptor beta chain came from a study of beta chain features in type 1 diabetes. Study-level background: Patient and healthy donor groups were alike in age, gender and cell yields.

A sort by CD45RO/CCR7/CD25/CD127/CD95/CD27 yielded CD4+ naive, central memory, regulatory and stem cell-like memory cells. CDR3 size: 12 residues. Germline V CDR1 and CDR2: MDHEN, SYDVKM. Trimming left V 6 bases short and J 3 bases short, with 9 bases between. Findings and caveats of the study: Cells expressing TCR highly could be over-represented by cDNA sequencing. The naive, central memory and Treg TCRB repertoires showed an apparent similarity that was greater among patients than among healthy donors. In all four CD4+ subsets, TCRB CDR3 length was significantly, moderately reduced in type 1 diabetes.

This clone appeared a few times. Antigen: not known. The whole isolated RNA underwent reverse transcription, so sequencing captured expressed TCRB transcripts. Measured with immunoSEQ multiplex PCR; TCRdb has only the in-frame clones, and not every one. The table has over 200,000 clones, about 11% seen once. Material: naive CD4+ T cells from blood. The sequence was collected from a man between 25 and 39 years old with type 1 diabetes. This chain joins TRBV28 and TRBJ2-7; possible D gene TRBD2, 5 bases. CDR3 nucleotides: TGTGCCAGCAGCGTTGGACTCTACGAGCAGTACTTC. This encodes CASSVGLYEQYF.